A single T cell receptor (beta chain) is shown here with its context. The antigen is undetermined. This record comes from a study of cytomegalovirus exposure and HLA in healthy donors. Overall study: The approximately 120 validation repertoires were reported in a later analysis to have been generated on the same platform as the roughly 630 first-cohort repertoires.

Germline CDR1 reads GTSNPN; CDR2 reads SVGIG (reference sequence). The CDR3 consists of 14 residues. Trimming cost V 2 bases and J 0 bases, with 11 bases left between them. Whole-study findings and limits: Later, an analysis found that TCR clusters from the first cohort tended to co-occur in the 130 or so validation repertoires. Reports credit the classifier with highly specific, highly sensitive diagnosis of cytomegalovirus status. Researchers catalogued 164 TCR beta chains as cytomegalovirus-associated.

Profiling relied on immunoSEQ multiplex PCR, and the TCRdb table lists in-frame clones only, not all of them. Of 50,000 to 65,000 clones listed, less than 96% are singletons. The receptor comes from a woman between 18 and 30 years old in good health and CMV-seronegative. Sequences were obtained from PBMCs. The chain couples TRBV30 to TRBJ2-7; possible D gene TRBD2, 7 bases. CDR3 nucleotides: TGTGCCTGGAGTCGGGGGGCCAGCTCCTACGAGCAGTACTTC. It specifies CAWSRGASSYEQYF.